This T cell receptor beta chain was recorded in a study of T cells in tumors after PD-1 blockade. The data were produced by immunoSEQ multiplex PCR, yet TCRdb's version contains in-frame clones alone and is incomplete. The table records roughly 14,000 clones, 65% to 85% of them present only once. CDR3 size: 15 residues. Germline CDR1 SNHLY, CDR2 FYNNEI. Trimming removed 4 bases from V and 0 bases from J; junction bases left unmatched: 0. This TCR was recovered from a human donor with basal cell carcinoma. The sequencing here drew on PBMCs, taken after anti-PD-1 treatment. This rearrangement joins TRBV2 to TRBJ2-1, with 10 bases matching TRBD2. CDR3: CASSASGSSYNEQFF. CDR3 DNA sequence: TGTGCCAGCAGTGCTAGCGGGAGCTCCTACAATGAGCAGTTCTTC.